These 21 T cell receptor beta chains were sequenced from one sample in a study of T-cell reconstitution after alpha-beta-depleted transplantation in children. During its preparation, the TCRbeta library received unique molecular identifiers. MiXCR, applied by TCRdb to the PCR reads, yields one record per CDR3 protein. Of about 110,000 distinct CDR3 sequences in the sample, almost 6.5% were seen once. The material was PBMCs, mostly from graft donor cells, obtained 360 days after TCRalphabeta/CD19-depleted stem cell transplant. The receptor set was obtained from a male patient aged 2 to 10 who had a stem cell transplant for acute lymphoblastic leukemia, so the T cells may come from the graft donor.

In its sample, this clonotype was seen many times. The chain employs TRBV10-3 and TRBJ2-3; D may be TRBD2 (5 bases). The V and J ends lost 8 bases and 0 bases respectively, with 12 bases between them. The CDR3 has 14 residues. From germline, CDR1 is ENHRY and CDR2 SYGVKD. Here the CDR3 reads CAIGEQASTDTQYF. The CDR3 DNA reads TGTGCCATCGGGGAGCAGGCTAGCACAGATACGCAGTATTTT.

This clonotype was found many times. This chain links TRBV9 with TRBJ2-7, with TRBD1 identical over 10 bases. Germline CDR1 is SGDLS and CDR2 is YYNGEE. V lost 3 bases to trimming and J lost 2 bases; unmatched junction nucleotides: 5. The CDR3 loop spans 15 amino acids. In nucleotides, the CDR3 is TGTGCCAGCAGCGGTACGACAGGGGGCCCCTACGAGCAGTACTTC. Translating it yields CASSGTTGGPYEQYF.

This clonotype has ten or more counts. V is TRBV7-3 and J is TRBJ2-2; TRBD2 matches at 7 bases. Per the germline V gene, CDR1 is SGHTA and CDR2 is FQGTGA. This CDR3 has 17 residues. The V segment lost 5 bases and the J segment 3 bases; nucleotides outside the gene matches: 12. As DNA, the CDR3 is TGTGCCAGCAGCACCTCTCCCGACGGGAGGTACACCGGGGAGCTGTTTTTT. It encodes CASSTSPDGRYTGELFF.

This clonotype was counted ten times or more. The chain combines TRBV6-4 with TRBJ1-2, with 8 positions matching TRBD1. CDR1 is MRHNA, CDR2 SNTAGT, per germline. The CDR3 has 13 amino acids. V lost 2 bases and J lost 5; bases outside the gene matches: 1. The CDR3 reads CASSDGQGYGYTF. The DNA for the CDR3 is TGTGCCAGCAGTGACGGACAGGGTTATGGCTACACCTTC.

The table lists this clonotype with a few counts. The V and J genes are TRBV5-1 and TRBJ2-1; 7 bases are shared with TRBD1. After removal of 4 bases from V and 4 bases from J, the junction contained 8 bases not matched to a gene. This CDR3 is built from 15 residues. Germline V CDR1 and CDR2: SGHRS, YFSETQ. This CDR3 reads CASSLQDRYYNEQFF. The CDR3 DNA reads TGCGCCAGCAGCCTGCAGGACAGGTATTACAATGAGCAGTTCTTC. The whole variable domain, remainder taken from reference TRBV5-1 and TRBJ2-1, is KAGVTQTPRYLIKTRGQQVTLSCSPISGHRSVSWYQQTPGQGLQFLFEYFSETQRNKGNFPGRFSGRQFSNSRSEMNVSTLELGDSALYLCASSLQDRYYNEQFFGPGTRLTVL.

This clonotype has at least ten counts. The chain couples TRBV19 to TRBJ1-1; no definite D call. CDR3 length: 13 amino acids. The germline gives CDR1 LNHDA, CDR2 SQIVND (reference sequence). V gave up 6 bases and J gave up 0 bases, with 8 bases separating them. The CDR3 protein is CASREGMNTEAFF. The CDR3 DNA sequence: TGTGCCAGTAGAGAGGGCATGAACACTGAAGCTTTCTTT. Filled out from reference TRBV19 and TRBJ1-1, the complete variable domain reads DGGITQSPKYLFRKEGQNVTLSCEQNLNHDAMYWYRQDPGQGLRLIYYSQIVNDFQKGDIAEGYSVSREKKESFPLTVTSAQKNPTAFYLCASREGMNTEAFFGQGTRLTVV.

This clonotype appeared many times. The rearrangement uses TRBV10-3 and TRBJ2-2; 10 bases map to TRBD1. Trimming cost V 6 bases and J 5 bases; bases outside gene matches: 6. The germline V gene encodes CDR1 ENHRY and CDR2 SYGVKD. The CDR3 length is 15 residues. The CDR3 nucleotides are TGTGCCATCAGCCCGGGACAGGGGAAGACCGGGGAGCTGTTTTTT. Translation: CAISPGQGKTGELFF.

This clonotype showed up many times. The V gene is TRBV20-1, the J gene TRBJ2-2; a weak D match, TRBD2 (6 bases). V was clipped by 6 bases and J by 1 base, with 12 bases between them. Germline CDR1 DFQATT, CDR2 SNEGSKA (reference sequence). The CDR3 loop spans 14 amino acids. The CDR3 DNA sequence: TGCAGTGCCACGGGACTGCAGAACACCGGGGAGCTGTTTTTT. Translated: CSATGLQNTGELFF.

This clonotype was counted only a few times. The V gene is TRBV6-2 or TRBV6-3, the J gene TRBJ2-2; the D is unclear. CDR1 is MNHEY, CDR2 SVGEGT, per germline. This CDR3 spans 14 amino acids. Trimming took off 8 bases at V and 0 bases at J, with 10 bases between the two ends. CDR3 bases: TGTGCCAGCGGCCAGACCCCGAACACCGGGGAGCTGTTTTTT. It encodes CASGQTPNTGELFF.

The chain employs TRBV6-1 and TRBJ2-7, with 7 bases lining up with TRBD1. The CDR3 is 14 amino acids. The junction had 6 bases not matched to a gene; V was cut back by 5 bases and J by 2 bases. Germline lookup yields CDR1 MNHNS and CDR2 SASEGT. The CDR3 protein is CASSRTGHTYEQYF. The CDR3 DNA is TGTGCCAGCAGTAGGACAGGTCATACCTACGAGCAGTACTTC.

This clonotype has more than one count but fewer than ten. The chain uses TRBV27 and TRBJ2-6; 10 bases line up with TRBD1. Trimming at V came to 8 bases and at J to 0 bases, leaving 4 bases not matched to a gene. This CDR3 region has 16 residues. Germline CDR1 and CDR2: MNHEY and SMNVEV (reference sequence). The CDR3 loop is CASSDRGISGANVLTF. For the CDR3, the DNA is TGTGCCAGCTCGGACAGGGGGATCTCTGGGGCCAACGTCCTGACTTTC.

This clonotype was counted ten times or more. V gene TRBV2 combines with J gene TRBJ2-5; D might be TRBD2 (6 bases). The CDR3 sequence is 12 residues long. Germline CDR1 SNHLY, CDR2 FYNNEI. V shed 6 bases and J shed 5 bases, with 10 bases lying between them. The CDR3 DNA reads TGTGCCAGCAGCGGGACTTTTGAGACCCAGTACTTC. As protein: CASSGTFETQYF.

The CDR3 loop reads CSARGGRELEAFF. The CDR3 DNA reads as TGCAGTGCTAGAGGGGGCAGGGAATTAGAAGCTTTCTTT. The chain has TRBV20-1 and TRBJ1-1, with a possible D match to TRBD1 (5 bases). Germline CDR1 is DFQATT and CDR2 is SNEGSKA (reference sequence). CDR3 length equals 13 residues. The germline V and J ends were trimmed by 1 base and 8 bases, with 14 bases remaining between them.

This clonotype showed up just a few times. V is TRBV3-1 and J is TRBJ2-1; weak D call: TRBD1 (6 bases). The V gene lost 5 bases and the J gene lost 2 bases, with 16 bases spanning the gap. This CDR3 is built from 16 residues. Germline CDR1 LGHDT, CDR2 YNNKEL (reference sequence). The CDR3 nucleotides are TGTGCCAGCAGCTCCCCCGGCAGGGGTCCCTACAATGAGCAGTTCTTC. Its translation: CASSSPGRGPYNEQFF.

This clonotype was detected a few times. The genes are TRBV6-1 and TRBJ1-2; 10 nucleotides match TRBD1. Per the germline V gene, CDR1 is MNHNS and CDR2 is SASEGT. Unmatched junction bases numbered 1, after V lost 3 bases and J lost 6 bases. The CDR3 length is 13 residues. CDR3: CASSDGTGDGYTF. CDR3 DNA sequence: TGTGCCAGCAGTGACGGGACAGGGGATGGCTACACCTTC.

This clonotype was recorded at least ten times. This sequence joins TRBV2 and TRBJ2-2, with D unclear. Germline V lookup: CDR1 SNHLY, CDR2 FYNNEI. V shed 11 bases and J shed 1 base, with 8 bases lying between them. The CDR3 covers 12 residues. The CDR3 protein is CALTGNTGELFF. The DNA of the CDR3 is TGTGCCCTTACCGGGAACACCGGGGAGCTGTTTTTT.

This clonotype occurred many times. The rearrangement uses TRBV29-1 and TRBJ1-2, with D maybe TRBD1 (5 bases). Trimming pared 6 bases from V and 7 bases from J, leaving 15 bases between. The CDR3 is made up of 12 amino acids. Germline CDR1 reads SQVTM; CDR2 reads ANQGSEA. In DNA, the CDR3 is TGCAGCGTCCCCGGCGGGACGCGTGGCTACACCTTC. Translation gives CSVPGGTRGYTF.

This clonotype was seen a handful of times. The CDR3 here is CASKGGGTQYF. The CDR3 DNA is TGTGCCAGCAAGGGGGGGGGGACCCAGTACTTC. The chain carries TRBV28 and TRBJ2-5; D is possibly TRBD2 (7 bases). This CDR3 comprises 11 residues. V lost 7 bases, J lost 7 bases, and 10 bases lay in between. The germline V gene has CDR1 MDHEN and CDR2 SYDVKM.

At least ten counts were recorded for this clonotype. The chain employs TRBV4-3 and TRBJ2-5, with D perhaps given as TRBD1 or TRBD2 (5 bases each). The CDR3 runs to 14 residues. Germline V gives CDR1 LGHNA, CDR2 YSLEER. The V end lost 1 base, the J end lost 4 bases, and 10 bases lay between the germline ends. CDR3 in DNA: TGCGCCAGCAGCCAAGGGGGCCGGGGAGAGACCCAGTACTTC. It specifies CASSQGGRGETQYF.

A few counts support this clonotype. V and J are TRBV15 and TRBJ2-7; D uncertain. There are 12 residues in the CDR3. Germline loops: CDR1 LNHNV, CDR2 YYDKDF (reference sequence). Trimming stripped 4 bases from V and 3 bases from J, with 7 bases between. CDR3 region: CATSKGGYEQYF. DNA of the CDR3: TGTGCCACCAGCAAAGGTGGCTACGAGCAGTACTTC.

This clonotype was recorded a few times. This chain links TRBV6-5 with TRBJ2-1; the match to TRBD2 covers 9 bases. The CDR3 loop spans 14 amino acids. Trimming took 1 base from V and 7 from J; bases not matched to a gene: 2. Germline V lookup: CDR1 MNHEY, CDR2 SVGAGI. The CDR3 loop is CASSYLLAGNEQFF. CDR3 coding DNA: TGTGCCAGCAGTTACTTGCTAGCGGGGAATGAGCAGTTCTTC.